The sequence of this TCR beta chain was determined in a study of somatic mutations in cytotoxic T cells in rheumatoid arthritis. The wider study: In some cases, T-cell populations stained with V beta antibodies were flow-sorted at nearly 100% purity, and these included V beta1+ cells sequenced for TCRB. Overall study results and limits: Compared with age-matched healthy controls, rheumatoid arthritis patients did not differ significantly in CD8+ T-cell clonality.

TCRdb keeps only in-frame clones here, not all; method: immunoSEQ multiplex PCR. This sample has over 15,000 clones; around 80% occur once, and the top ten carry about 9.4%. Points on this clone: Its antigen is unidentified.

This CDR3 comprises 15 residues. Germline assignment: CDR1 LNHDA and CDR2 SQIVND (reference sequence). With 4 bases clipped from V and 8 bases from J, the junction kept 9 bases outside the gene matches. The chain carries TRBV19 and TRBJ2-1; the match to TRBD1 covers 9 bases. The sequencing sample was made of CD8+ T cells sorted from blood. This sequence originates from an adult with rheumatoid arthritis. Here the CDR3 DNA reads TGTGCCAGTAGTACCGACAGGGGGTTGGAAGATGAGCAGTTCTTC. It is translated as CASSTDRGLEDEQFF.